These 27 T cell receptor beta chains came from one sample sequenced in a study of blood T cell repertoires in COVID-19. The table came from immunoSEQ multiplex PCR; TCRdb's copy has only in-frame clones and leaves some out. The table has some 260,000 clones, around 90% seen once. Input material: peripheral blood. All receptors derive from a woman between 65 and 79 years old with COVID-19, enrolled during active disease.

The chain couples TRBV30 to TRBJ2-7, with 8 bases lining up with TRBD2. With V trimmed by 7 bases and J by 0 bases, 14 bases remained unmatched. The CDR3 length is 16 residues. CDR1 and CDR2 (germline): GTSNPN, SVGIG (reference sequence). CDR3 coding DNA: TGTGCCTCCAAAACTAAAGATAGCGGGATCTCCTACGAGCAGTACTTC. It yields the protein CASKTKDSGISYEQYF.

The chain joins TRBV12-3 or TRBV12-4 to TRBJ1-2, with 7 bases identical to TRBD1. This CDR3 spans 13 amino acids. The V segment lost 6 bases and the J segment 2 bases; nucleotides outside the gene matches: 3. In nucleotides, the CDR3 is TGTGCCAGCAGCCCAGGGGGAAACTATGGCTACACCTTC. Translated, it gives CASSPGGNYGYTF.

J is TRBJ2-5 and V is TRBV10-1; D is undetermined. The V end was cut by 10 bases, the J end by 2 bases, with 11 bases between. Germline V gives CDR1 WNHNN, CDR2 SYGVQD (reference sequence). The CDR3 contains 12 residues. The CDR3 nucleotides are TGCGCCACCCGACAACCTCAAGAGACCCAGTACTTC. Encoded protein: CATRQPQETQYF.

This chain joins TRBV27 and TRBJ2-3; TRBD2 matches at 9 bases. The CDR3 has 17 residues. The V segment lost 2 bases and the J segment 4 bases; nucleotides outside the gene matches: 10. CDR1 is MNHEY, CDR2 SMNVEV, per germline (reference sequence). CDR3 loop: CASSLILGLAGSDTQYF. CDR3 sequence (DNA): TGTGCCAGCAGTTTAATCCTGGGGCTAGCGGGATCAGATACGCAGTATTTT.

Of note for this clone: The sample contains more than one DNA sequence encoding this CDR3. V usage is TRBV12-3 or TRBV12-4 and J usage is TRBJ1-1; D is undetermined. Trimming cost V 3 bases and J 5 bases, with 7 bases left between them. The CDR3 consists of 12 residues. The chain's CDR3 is CASSFPGTEAFF. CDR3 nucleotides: TGTGCCAGCAGTTTTCCGGGGACTGAAGCTTTCTTT.

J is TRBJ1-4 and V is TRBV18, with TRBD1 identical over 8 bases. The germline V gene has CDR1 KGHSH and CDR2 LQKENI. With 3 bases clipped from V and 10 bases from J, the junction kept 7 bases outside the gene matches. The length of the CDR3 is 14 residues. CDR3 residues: CASSPDRQGRKLFF. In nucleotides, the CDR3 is TGTGCCAGCTCACCGGACCGACAGGGGAGAAAACTGTTTTTT.

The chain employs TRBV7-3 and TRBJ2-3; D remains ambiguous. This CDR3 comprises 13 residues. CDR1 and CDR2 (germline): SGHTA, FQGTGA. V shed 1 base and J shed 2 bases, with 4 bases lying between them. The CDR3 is CASSLISTDTQYF. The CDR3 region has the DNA TGTGCCAGCAGCTTAATCTCCACAGATACGCAGTATTTT.

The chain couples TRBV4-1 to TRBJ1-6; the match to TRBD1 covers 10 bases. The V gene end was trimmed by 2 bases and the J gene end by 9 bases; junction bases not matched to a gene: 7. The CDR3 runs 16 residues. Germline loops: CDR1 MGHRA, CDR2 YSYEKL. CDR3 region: CASSQLTGGLGSPLHF. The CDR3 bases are TGCGCCAGCAGCCAATTGACAGGGGGCCTTGGTTCACCCCTCCACTTT.

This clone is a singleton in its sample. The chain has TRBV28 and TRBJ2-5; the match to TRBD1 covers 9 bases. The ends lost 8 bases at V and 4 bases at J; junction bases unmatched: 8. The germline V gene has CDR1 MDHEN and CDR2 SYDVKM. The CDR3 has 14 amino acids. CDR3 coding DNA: TGTGCCAGCGTTACAGGGGGCCCTGGAGAGACCCAGTACTTC. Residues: CASVTGGPGETQYF.

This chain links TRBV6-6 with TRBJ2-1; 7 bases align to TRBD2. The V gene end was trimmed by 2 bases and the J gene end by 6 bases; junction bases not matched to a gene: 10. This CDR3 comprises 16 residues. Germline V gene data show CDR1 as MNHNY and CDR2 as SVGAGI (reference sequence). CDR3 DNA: TGTGCCAGCAGTTACCCGAGCGGGAAAGTTATCAATGAGCAGTTCTTC. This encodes CASSYPSGKVINEQFF.

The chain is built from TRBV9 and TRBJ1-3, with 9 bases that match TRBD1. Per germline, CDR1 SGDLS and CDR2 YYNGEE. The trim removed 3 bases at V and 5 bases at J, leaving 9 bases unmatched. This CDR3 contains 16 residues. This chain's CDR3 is CASSARDTGGRNTIYF. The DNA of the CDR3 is TGTGCCAGCAGCGCCCGAGATACAGGGGGCCGAAACACCATATATTTT.

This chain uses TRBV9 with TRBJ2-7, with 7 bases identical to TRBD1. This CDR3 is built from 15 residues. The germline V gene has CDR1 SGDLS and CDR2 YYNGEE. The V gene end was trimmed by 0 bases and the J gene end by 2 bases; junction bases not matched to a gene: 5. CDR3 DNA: TGTGCCAGCAGCGTAGAAGGGACAGAGGCCTACGAGCAGTACTTC. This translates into CASSVEGTEAYEQYF.

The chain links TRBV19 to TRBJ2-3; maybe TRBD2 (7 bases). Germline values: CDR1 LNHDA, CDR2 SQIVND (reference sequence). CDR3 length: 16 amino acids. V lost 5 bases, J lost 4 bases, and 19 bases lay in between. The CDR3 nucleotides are TGTGCCAGTAGTCGGTCCGGGGGGCTTTGGGCAGATACGCAGTATTTT. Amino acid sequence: CASSRSGGLWADTQYF. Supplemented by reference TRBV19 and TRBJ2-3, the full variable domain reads DGGITQSPKYLFRKEGQNVTLSCEQNLNHDAMYWYRQDPGQGLRLIYYSQIVNDFQKGDIAEGYSVSREKKESFPLTVTSAQKNPTAFYLCASSRSGGLWADTQYFGPGTRLTVL.

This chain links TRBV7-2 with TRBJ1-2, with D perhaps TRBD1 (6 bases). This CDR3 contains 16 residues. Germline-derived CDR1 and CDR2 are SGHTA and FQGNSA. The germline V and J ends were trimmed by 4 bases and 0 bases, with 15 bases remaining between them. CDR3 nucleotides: TGTGCCAGCAGCTCCCTTAGACAGGCGGCTAACTATGGCTACACCTTC. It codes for CASSSLRQAANYGYTF.

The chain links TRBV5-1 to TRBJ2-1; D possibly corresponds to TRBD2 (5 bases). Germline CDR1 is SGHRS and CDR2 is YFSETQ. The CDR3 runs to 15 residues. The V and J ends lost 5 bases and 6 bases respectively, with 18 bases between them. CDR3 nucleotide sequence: TGCGCCAGCAGACCAAGCGGAGTCCCTAGCAATGAGCAGTTCTTC. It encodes CASRPSGVPSNEQFF.

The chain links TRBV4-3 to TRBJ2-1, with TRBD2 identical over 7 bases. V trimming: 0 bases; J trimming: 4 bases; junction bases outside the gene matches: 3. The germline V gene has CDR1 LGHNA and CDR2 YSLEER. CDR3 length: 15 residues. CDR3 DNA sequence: TGCGCCAGCAGCCAAGATAAAGCGGGGTACAATGAGCAGTTCTTC. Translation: CASSQDKAGYNEQFF.

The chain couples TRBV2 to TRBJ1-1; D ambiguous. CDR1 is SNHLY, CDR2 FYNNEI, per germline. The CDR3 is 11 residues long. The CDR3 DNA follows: TGTGCGGCCCTGATGAACACTGAAGCTTTCTTT. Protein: CAALMNTEAFF. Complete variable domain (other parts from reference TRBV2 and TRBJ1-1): EPEVTQTPSHQVTQMGQEVILRCVPISNHLYFYWYRQILGQKVEFLVSFYNNEISEKSEIFDDQFSVERPDGSNFTLKIRSTKLEDSAMYFCAALMNTEAFFGQGTRLTVV.

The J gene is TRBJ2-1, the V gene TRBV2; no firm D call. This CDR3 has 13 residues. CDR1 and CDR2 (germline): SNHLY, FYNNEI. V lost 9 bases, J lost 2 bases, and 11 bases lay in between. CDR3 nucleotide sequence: TGTGCCAGTACAGCTAATACCTACAATGAGCAGTTCTTC. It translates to CASTANTYNEQFF.

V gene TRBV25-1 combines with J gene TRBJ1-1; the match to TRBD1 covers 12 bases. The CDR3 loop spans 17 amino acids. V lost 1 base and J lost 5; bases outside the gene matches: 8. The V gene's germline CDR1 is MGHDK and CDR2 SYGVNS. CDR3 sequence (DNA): TGTGCCAGCAGTGAATCCTTGGGACAGGGGGCGAGTACTGAAGCTTTCTTT. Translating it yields CASSESLGQGASTEAFF.

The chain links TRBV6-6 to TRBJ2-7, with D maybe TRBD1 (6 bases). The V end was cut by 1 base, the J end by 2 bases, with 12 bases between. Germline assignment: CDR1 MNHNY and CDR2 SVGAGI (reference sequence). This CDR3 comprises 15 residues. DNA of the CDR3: TGTGCCAGCAGTTACTATTCAGGGGCTACCTACGAGCAGTACTTC. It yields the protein CASSYYSGATYEQYF.

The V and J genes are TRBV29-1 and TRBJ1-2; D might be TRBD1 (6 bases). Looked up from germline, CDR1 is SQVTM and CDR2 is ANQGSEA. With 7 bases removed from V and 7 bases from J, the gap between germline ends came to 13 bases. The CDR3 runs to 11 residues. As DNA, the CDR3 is TGCAGCGGTGGACAGCCTTCTGGCTACACCTTC. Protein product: CSGGQPSGYTF.

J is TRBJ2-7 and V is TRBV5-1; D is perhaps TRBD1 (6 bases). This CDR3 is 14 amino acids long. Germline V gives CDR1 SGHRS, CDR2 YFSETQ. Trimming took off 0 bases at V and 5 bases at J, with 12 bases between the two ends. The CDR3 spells CASSLGTGSHEQYF. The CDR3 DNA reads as TGCGCCAGCAGCTTGGGAACAGGGAGCCACGAGCAGTACTTC.

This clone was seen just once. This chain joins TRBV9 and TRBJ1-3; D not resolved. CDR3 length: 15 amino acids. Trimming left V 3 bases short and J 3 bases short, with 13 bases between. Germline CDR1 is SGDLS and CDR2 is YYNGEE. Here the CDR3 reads CASSARMGDGNTIYF. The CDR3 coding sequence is TGTGCCAGCAGCGCCCGGATGGGCGATGGAAACACCATATATTTT.

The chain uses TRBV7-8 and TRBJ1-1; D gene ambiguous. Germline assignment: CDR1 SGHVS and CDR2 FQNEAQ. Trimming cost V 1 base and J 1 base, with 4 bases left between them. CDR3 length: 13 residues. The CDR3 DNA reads TGTGCCAGCAGCTTAGTTCAGAACACTGAAGCTTTCTTT. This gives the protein CASSLVQNTEAFF. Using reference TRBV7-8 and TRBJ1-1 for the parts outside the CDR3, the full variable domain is GAGVSQSPRYKVAKRGQDVALRCDPISGHVSLFWYQQALGQGPEFLTYFQNEAQLDKSGLPSDRFFAERPEGSVSTLKIQRTQQEDSAVYLCASSLVQNTEAFFGQGTRLTVV.

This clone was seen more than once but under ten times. The CDR3 region has the DNA TGTGCCATCAGTGAAAGACAGGGCTCTGGAAACACCATATATTTT. It is translated as CAISERQGSGNTIYF. The gene calls are TRBV10-3 and TRBJ1-3, with TRBD1 matching over 7 bases. J gave up 0 bases and V 3 bases, and 2 bases lay outside the gene matches. The CDR3 is 15 residues long. Germline loops: CDR1 ENHRY, CDR2 SYGVKD.

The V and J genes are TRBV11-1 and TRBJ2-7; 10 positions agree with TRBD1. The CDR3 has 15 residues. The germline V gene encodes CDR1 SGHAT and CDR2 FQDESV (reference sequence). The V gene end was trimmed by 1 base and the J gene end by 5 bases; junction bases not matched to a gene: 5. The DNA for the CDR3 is TGTGCCAGCAGCTTAGACGGGGACAGGGGTGACGAGCAGTACTTC. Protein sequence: CASSLDGDRGDEQYF.

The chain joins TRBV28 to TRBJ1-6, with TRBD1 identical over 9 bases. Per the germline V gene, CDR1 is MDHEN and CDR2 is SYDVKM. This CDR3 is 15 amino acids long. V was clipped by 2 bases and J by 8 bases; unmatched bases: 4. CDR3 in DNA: TGTGCCAGCAGTTTACTGACAGGGGGTGATTCACCCCTCCACTTT. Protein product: CASSLLTGGDSPLHF.